The entry that follows covers one T cell receptor beta chain sequence. In this sample, this clone turned up once. Its antigen specificity is not known. No base quality values were provided; no much bigger clone lies one nucleotide off. CDR1 and CDR2, per the germline V gene, are MNHEY and SVGEGT. The CDR3 goes from the cysteine to the phenylalanine over 15 residues. Only the CDR3 DNA stays, 45 bases, in frame from base 1. V sheds 4 bases and J sheds 4 bases, leaving 14 bases between their ends. To prepare the library, the immunoSEQ multiplex PCR assay was applied. Imported from immuneACCESS, the table was reduced by TCRdb to in-frame sequences with V and J called. These copies leave out some clones; in studies compared against another copy, an unresolved V gene accounts for under half, and the cause of the remainder is not known. This sample gives over 100,000 clones in total; roughly nine tenths of them show up just once. The top ten constitute less than 2.5% of the sample.

The data stem from a study of control samples from healthy donors and cancer patients (dated by TCRdb to 2020 to 2022). Recombination connected TRBV6-2 or TRBV6-3 to TRBJ1-3; no D segment can be confidently identified. Sequencing input: blood. The source of this sequence is a woman in her late teens or twenties in good health. The sequence in DNA is TGTGCCAGCAGTTCTCTCCCTACGCTCGGAAACACCATATATTTT. Its protein product is CASSSLPTLGNTIYF.